Included here is one TCR beta chain sequence, with context. Many counts were recorded for this clone. Its antigen specificity is not known. Per-nucleotide qualities are absent, and no much larger clonotype sits a single base away. Preparation of the library involved the immunoSEQ multiplex PCR assay. To provide template for TCR sequencing, every sample had RNA extracted and reverse transcribed into cDNA. SuperScript III was used for first-strand cDNA synthesis, primed with a 2:1 mix of oligo-dT and random hexamers. A synthetic immune receptor repertoire was used to assess amplification bias, and residual bias was removed computationally. The study's processing was this. Raw reads were preprocessed to remove errors, and CDR3 was defined by IMGT conventions from the conserved cysteine to phenylalanine. Clonality was computed as 1 minus the Shannon entropy, with the entropy normalized by log2 of the number of productive unique TCRs. CD4 or CD8 identity of scalp clones was inferred by cross-referencing scalp TCRbeta sequences with sorted blood CD4 and CD8 repertoires. TCRdb obtained this table from immuneACCESS and retained in-frame rearrangements with V and J assigned. These tables miss some clones; where compared with another copy, unresolved V genes account for less than half of the shortfall, and the remainder is unexplained. D and trimming were read from the DNA, whereas the V and J calls and clone size are those reported in that table. The sample yields hundreds of thousands of clones; roughly two fifths were counted once. The top ten hold 0.4% to 0.55% of the sample.

Interpreted using the paper, the treatment or condition label stands for: oral pan-JAK inhibitor, 5-10 mg twice daily. Lesional scalp punch biopsies and peripheral blood were collected from alopecia areata patients. After PBMCs were isolated by density centrifugation and stained for CD3, CD4 and CD8, a FACSAria was used to sort CD4+ and CD8+ T cells. This record comes from a study of CD8+ T cells in alopecia areata (dated by TCRdb to between 2017 and 2018). Regarding the complete study: The treated patients, all with moderate-to-severe alopecia areata, were enrolled in an open-label pilot trial of oral tofacitinib given at 5 to 10 mg twice daily. Biopsies were taken from tofacitinib-treated patients at baseline and again at 4 and 24 weeks into treatment, and several of those patients also had a later scalp biopsy. In both human patients and the C3H/HeJ mouse model, the study applied high-throughput TCRbeta sequencing to look at T cell clonal expansion in alopecia areata. On the human side, TCRbeta sequencing was run on scalp tissue and on sorted CD4+ and CD8+ peripheral blood T cells from healthy controls and from alopecia areata patients with either patchy or totalis/universalis disease. For the treated patients, the SALT score, which quantifies what percentage of scalp surface area is affected, served as the measure of disease severity. Tofacitinib was administered for 6 to 18 months, and 6 months of follow-up off drug were then conducted to assess delayed response and recurrence. Clonality in the scalp was compared among normal scalp (n=4), patchy alopecia areata scalp (n=8), and alopecia totalis/universalis scalp (n=8). Amplification of TCRbeta CDR3 regions was done by immunoSEQ multiplex PCR using 35 Vbeta forward primers and 13 Jbeta reverse primers. RNA came from the PAXgene miRNA kit for fixed scalp, the miRNeasy kit for PBMCs, and the RNeasy kit for mouse skin. Here is what the overall study found, with its caveats: Tofacitinib significantly decreased scalp clonality and the number of expanded CD8+ clones among the top 100 scalp clones. TCR sequences shared between patients were less clear than in mice, possibly partly because of HLA diversity in the patient population. Higher clonality and more expanded CD8+ clones were observed in lesional scalp than in normal scalp, particularly in alopecia totalis/universalis, a finding suggestive of antigenic drive. Because the treated cohort was small and had only one nonresponder, larger studies are needed to examine links between baseline CD8+ expansion and response. Many expanded lesional clones were found to persist in scalp and blood during tofacitinib treatment, and relapse after treatment cessation may be partly explained by this persistence. Unlike mouse skin, where gammadelta T cells dominate, normal human skin contains resident alphabeta T cells that get sequenced too, which complicates analysis of the scalp TCR repertoire.

The germline V gene encodes CDR1 MNHNS and CDR2 SASEGT. The germline ends are 14 bases apart after V is trimmed by 2 bases and J by 6 bases. The CDR3 spans 15 residues, from the cysteine through the phenylalanine. Only the CDR3 DNA is retained, 45 bases long and in frame from the first base. The specimen comprised CD4+ T cells sorted from blood, sampled between weeks 30 and 35, from a patient treated with tofacitinib. The V gene is TRBV6-1 and the J gene is TRBJ2-1; the D segment could be TRBD2, given 6 matching bases. This TCR was sampled from a human donor with alopecia areata. The CDR3 region reads CASSEPGVGVNEQFF. The DNA is TGTGCCAGCAGTGAACCGGGAGTGGGTGTCAATGAGCAGTTCTTC.